This T cell receptor (beta chain) was recovered during a study of T cell responses to AZD1222 COVID-19 vaccine. Findings and limits, study-wide: After two AZD1222 doses, spike-specific TCR breadth and depth rose versus day 0. Unmutated variant regions are reportedly the target of nearly half of TCRs that are spike-specific. Mostly white British, mostly female donors; authors suggested clonal diversity may be underestimated.

As concerns this clone: Its matching antigen is unknown.

Produced via immunoSEQ multiplex PCR; TCRdb's table is partial and in-frame only. The table has approximately 120,000 clones, approximately 89% seen once. The germline V gene has CDR1 SGHTA and CDR2 FQGNSA. The CDR3 extends over 15 amino acids. Losses at the gene ends were 5 bases for V and 4 bases for J; bases not matched to a gene: 8. The sequence was collected from an adult who received the AZD1222 COVID-19 vaccine. J is TRBJ1-1 and V is TRBV7-2, with 9 bases aligning to TRBD1. This specimen was peripheral blood, taken 28 days after the second AZD1222 dose. CDR3 loop: CASSQDRGRGTEAFF. The CDR3 DNA follows: TGTGCCAGCAGCCAGGACAGGGGCAGGGGCACTGAAGCTTTCTTT.